The 16 T cell receptor beta chains below all came from one sample that was sequenced in a study of T-cell memory formation after mild COVID-19. In TCRdb, the 5' RACE reads were re-called with MiXCR into one record per CDR3 protein. The sample has 150,000 to 200,000 distinct CDR3 sequences; roughly 20% are singletons. Sequences were obtained from PBMCs or a T cell subset sorted from them (not recorded which). Receptors originate from a young man who had mild COVID-19 (a few samples of this study predate the infection). Cell type and time point are not known.

V and J are TRBV12-3 or TRBV12-4 and TRBJ1-2; no clear D. Trimming cost V 1 base and J 0 bases, with 12 bases left between them. CDR3 length equals 16 residues. CDR3 in DNA: TGTGCCAGCAGTTTAGTATCTCGGTCAGCTAACTATGGCTACACCTTC. This gives the protein CASSLVSRSANYGYTF.

This chain uses TRBV6-6 with TRBJ2-6; TRBD1 matches 8 bases. Trimming took 6 bases from V and 3 from J; bases not matched to a gene: 19. There are 20 residues in the CDR3. Germline V gene lookup returns CDR1 MNHNY and CDR2 SVGAGI (reference sequence). CDR3 sequence reads: CASSPHPRGRLESGANVLTF. CDR3 in DNA: TGTGCCAGCAGCCCCCACCCCAGGGGGCGCCTTGAAAGTGGGGCCAACGTCCTGACTTTC.

This clonotype was observed a few times. This sequence joins TRBV7-2 and TRBJ1-2; D not certain. This CDR3 contains 16 residues. The ends were cut back, 1 base at V and 3 bases at J, with 15 bases in the middle. CDR1 is SGHTA, CDR2 FQGNSA, per germline. The CDR3 nucleotides read TGTGCCAGCAGCTTAGGAATACCTGAAGGCGACTATGGCTACACCTTC. Amino acid sequence: CASSLGIPEGDYGYTF.

This clonotype was seen ten or more times. The chain couples TRBV6-1 to TRBJ2-5; the match to TRBD2 covers 11 bases. V was pared by 6 bases and J by 9 bases, with 12 bases of the junction left unmatched. This CDR3 has 15 residues. The germline CDR1 and CDR2 sequences are MNHNS and SASEGT. This CDR3 is CASSLSGGGRGAQYF. CDR3 sequence (DNA): TGTGCCAGCAGCCTTAGCGGGGGGGGTCGAGGGGCCCAGTACTTC.

This clonotype came up once. The chain combines TRBV15 with TRBJ2-1; no clear D gene. The CDR3 runs to 14 residues. Germline V lookup: CDR1 LNHNV, CDR2 YYDKDF (reference sequence). V was clipped by 6 bases and J by 0 bases, with 9 bases between them. The CDR3 DNA is TGTGCCACCAGAGAGATAAGCTCCTACAATGAGCAGTTCTTC. This codes for CATREISSYNEQFF.

This chain connects TRBV6-1 to TRBJ2-6; unclear D gene. The CDR3 spans 14 residues. The V end was cut by 0 bases, the J end by 13 bases, with 13 bases between. Germline V gives CDR1 MNHNS, CDR2 SASEGT. CDR3 region: CASSEARLGQVLTF. Here the CDR3 DNA reads TGTGCCAGCAGTGAAGCGAGATTAGGGCAGGTCCTGACTTTC.

V and J are TRBV4-2 and TRBJ1-3, with D uncertain. The V end lost 0 bases, the J end lost 3 bases, and 18 bases lay between the germline ends. This CDR3 is 18 amino acids long. CDR1 is LGHNA and CDR2 is YNFKEQ in the germline V gene. The CDR3 sequence: CASSQDRISFLDGNTIYF. For the CDR3, the DNA is TGTGCCAGCAGCCAAGATAGGATAAGCTTTTTGGATGGAAACACCATATATTTT.

This clonotype was counted a few times. The rearrangement links TRBV9 to TRBJ2-3; the D gene is possibly TRBD1 (6 bases). The germline V and J ends were trimmed by 1 base and 2 bases, with 14 bases remaining between them. The CDR3 has 16 amino acids. Germline loops: CDR1 SGDLS, CDR2 YYNGEE. CDR3 in DNA: TGTGCCAGCAGCGTAAGCCCCCGGACAGACACAGATACGCAGTATTTT. This translates into CASSVSPRTDTDTQYF.

This sequence joins TRBV4-1 and TRBJ1-4; 7 nucleotides match TRBD1. The CDR3 covers 15 residues. With 2 bases clipped from V and 6 bases from J, the junction kept 6 bases outside the gene matches. CDR1 is MGHRA and CDR2 is YSYEKL in the germline V gene. CDR3 in DNA: TGCGCCAGCAGCCAACCTACAGGGGTCGATGAAAAACTGTTTTTT. The encoded protein is CASSQPTGVDEKLFF.

This chain uses TRBV7-2 with TRBJ2-7; 8 positions agree with TRBD2. Germline values: CDR1 SGHTA, CDR2 FQGNSA. This CDR3 is 14 amino acids long. The trim removed 3 bases at V and 3 bases at J, leaving 4 bases unmatched. The CDR3 DNA is TGTGCCAGCAGCTTGGGACTAGGTTACTACGAGCAGTACGTC. Translation: CASSLGLGYYEQYV.

V gene TRBV20-1 combines with J gene TRBJ2-7, with 11 bases that match TRBD2. Germline assignment: CDR1 DFQATT and CDR2 SNEGSKA (reference sequence). Trimming took 7 bases from V and 2 from J; bases not matched to a gene: 10. CDR3 length equals 15 residues. The CDR3 bases are TGCAGTGGGCTAGCGGGGGGATCTCCGCCCTACGAGCAGTACTTC. Residues: CSGLAGGSPPYEQYF.

The chain links TRBV9 to TRBJ2-1; D remains ambiguous. Trimming cost V 5 bases and J 6 bases, with 9 bases left between them. Germline CDR1 is SGDLS and CDR2 is YYNGEE. This CDR3 has 12 residues. In DNA, the CDR3 is TGTGCCAGCAGTGGAGTCCTCAATGAGCAGTTCTTC. Its protein product is CASSGVLNEQFF. The whole variable domain, remainder taken from reference TRBV9 and TRBJ2-1, is DSGVTQTPKHLITATGQRVTLRCSPRSGDLSVYWYQQSLDQGLQFLIQYYNGEERAKGNILERFSAQQFPDLHSELNLSSLELGDSALYFCASSGVLNEQFFGPGTRLTVL.

This clonotype was picked up a small number of times. V gene TRBV20-1 combines with J gene TRBJ1-1, with TRBD1 matching over 7 bases. The CDR3 totals 13 residues. Trimming cost V 2 bases and J 1 base; bases outside gene matches: 1. Germline assignment: CDR1 DFQATT and CDR2 SNEGSKA (reference sequence). The CDR3: CSARTGENTEAFF. Written as DNA, the CDR3 is TGCAGTGCTAGAACAGGGGAGAACACTGAAGCTTTCTTT.

The chain recombines TRBV20-1 with TRBJ1-5; D might be TRBD1 (5 bases). CDR1 DFQATT and CDR2 SNEGSKA come from the germline V gene (reference sequence). Trimming shortened V by 4 bases and J by 7 bases, and 14 bases separated the two germline ends. The CDR3 length is 13 residues. The CDR3 region is CSATAQGGQPQHF. The CDR3 DNA reads TGCAGTGCTACAGCCCAGGGTGGGCAGCCCCAGCATTTT.

This chain links TRBV12-3 or TRBV12-4 with TRBJ1-2, with D uncertain. Trimming pared 1 base from V and 8 bases from J, leaving 8 bases between. CDR3 length equals 12 residues. In DNA form, the CDR3 reads TGTGCCAGCAGTTTAGGGGCTGGAGGCTACACCTTC. This sequence encodes CASSLGAGGYTF.

V gene TRBV2 combines with J gene TRBJ2-2, with D maybe TRBD2 (6 bases). Looked up from germline, CDR1 is SNHLY and CDR2 is FYNNEI. The V end lost 7 bases, the J end lost 3 bases, and 6 bases lay between the germline ends. CDR3 size: 12 residues. In nucleotides, the CDR3 is TGTGCCAGCAAGCGGGACACCGGGGAGCTGTTTTTT. This encodes CASKRDTGELFF. The full variable domain, its missing parts supplied by reference TRBV2 and TRBJ2-2, is EPEVTQTPSHQVTQMGQEVILRCVPISNHLYFYWYRQILGQKVEFLVSFYNNEISEKSEIFDDQFSVERPDGSNFTLKIRSTKLEDSAMYFCASKRDTGELFFGEGSRLTVL.